The 3 T cell receptor beta chains below were found in one sample sequenced in a study of siplizumab effects on memory and regulatory T cells. Profiling relied on immunoSEQ multiplex PCR, and the TCRdb table lists in-frame clones only, not all of them. This table has tens of thousands of clones, approximately 82% appearing once. Sample: memory CD4+ T cells sorted from blood. The origin of the receptors is a human donor in good health.

Details on this clone: One junction end does not reproduce the germline sequence, and a read error may be involved. V and J are TRBV6-1 and TRBJ1-3; 7 bases agree with TRBD1. Germline V gene sequence: CDR1 MNHNS, CDR2 SASEGT. CDR3 length: 16 amino acids. The CDR3 sequence is CASSEDRGLGGNTKYF. The CDR3 DNA reads TGTGCCAGCAGTGAAGATAGGGGGCTCGGGGGAAACACCAAATATTTT.

This chain links TRBV5-1 with TRBJ1-2; D is unclear. The V end lost 4 bases, the J end lost 5 bases, and 15 bases lay between the germline ends. The CDR3 runs 14 residues. Per the germline V gene, CDR1 is SGHRS and CDR2 is YFSETQ. Here the CDR3 reads CASSTDSAGYGYTF. The CDR3 region has the DNA TGCGCCAGCAGCACTGACTCAGCTGGATATGGCTACACCTTC.

CDR3 coding DNA: TGCAGCGTTGTGGGGTCCGTCACCGGGGAGCTGTTTTTT. Translated, it gives CSVVGSVTGELFF. This sequence joins TRBV29-1 and TRBJ2-2; no reliable D call. Germline-derived CDR1 and CDR2 are SQVTM and ANQGSEA. This CDR3 has 13 residues. V was shortened by 4 bases and J by 4 bases, with 10 bases between the two germline ends.